What follows are 13 T cell receptor beta chains derived from one specimen sequenced in a study of memory CD4+ T cells and cytomegalovirus serostatus. Only in-frame clones appear in the TCRdb table, and some are missing; sequencing was by immunoSEQ multiplex PCR. Counted here are tens of thousands of clones, under 80% occurring once; the ten biggest clones make up over 0.5%. The sort gate was single viable CD3+CD4+CD8-CD45RO+ cells for memory CD4+ T cells. The sequenced sample was memory CD4+ T cells from blood. These receptors originate from an adult in good health and CMV-seronegative.

CDR3 sequence (DNA): TGTGCCAGCCTGACGGAACGCTCCTACGAGCAGTACTTC. Its protein product is CASLTERSYEQYF. The chain combines TRBV2 with TRBJ2-7; unclear D gene. The length of the CDR3 is 13 residues. Germline CDR1 is SNHLY and CDR2 is FYNNEI. Trimming took off 8 bases at V and 0 bases at J, with 11 bases between the two ends. Based on the CDR3 plus reference TRBV2 and TRBJ2-7, the full variable domain is EPEVTQTPSHQVTQMGQEVILRCVPISNHLYFYWYRQILGQKVEFLVSFYNNEISEKSEIFDDQFSVERPDGSNFTLKIRSTKLEDSAMYFCASLTERSYEQYFGPGTRLTVT.

The chain joins TRBV6-1 to TRBJ1-2; D is unresolved. The CDR3 has 14 amino acids. Trimming removed 2 bases from V and 4 bases from J, with 11 bases in between. Germline V gene sequence: CDR1 MNHNS, CDR2 SASEGT. CDR3 amino acids: CASSERSLGYGYTF. CDR3 nucleotides: TGTGCCAGCAGTGAAAGGTCGCTCGGCTATGGCTACACCTTC.

This clone came up once. Since a much larger clone is just one base distant, this may be a read error. The V gene is TRBV19, the J gene TRBJ1-2; D uncertain. CDR3 size: 15 residues. V lost 5 bases and J lost 5, with 18 bases in between. Per germline, CDR1 LNHDA and CDR2 SQIVND (reference sequence). The CDR3 is CASSLPGRPLYGYTF. CDR3 nucleotide sequence: TGTGCCAGTAGTTTACCGGGGAGGCCGCTTTATGGCTACACCTTC.

The V call is TRBV10-3, the J call TRBJ2-1; 14 bases map to TRBD2. From germline, CDR1 is ENHRY and CDR2 SYGVKD. After removal of 6 bases from V and 2 bases from J, the junction contained 12 bases not matched to a gene. The CDR3 is made up of 19 amino acids. The CDR3 nucleotides are TGTGCCATCAGAGGGGGGGGACTAGCGGGAGAGGGGCCCTACAATGAGCAGTTCTTC. Residues: CAIRGGGLAGEGPYNEQFF.

The chain links TRBV11-3 to TRBJ2-2; 7 positions match TRBD2. Per the germline V gene, CDR1 is SGHNT and CDR2 is YENEEA. The CDR3 contains 15 residues. The junction had 4 bases not matched to a gene; V was cut back by 1 base and J by 5 bases. The CDR3 here is CASSLVVGGTGELFF. Written as DNA, the CDR3 is TGTGCCAGCAGCTTAGTAGTCGGGGGGACCGGGGAGCTGTTTTTT.

This clone was detected only once. The chain has TRBV11-2 and TRBJ1-5, with 9 bases aligning to TRBD1. CDR1 is SGHAT, CDR2 FQNNGV, per germline. The trim removed 3 bases at V and 6 bases at J, leaving 0 bases unmatched. The CDR3 loop spans 13 amino acids. The CDR3 coding sequence is TGTGCCAGCAGCTTGGACAGGGGTCAGCCCCAGCATTTT. Translation gives CASSLDRGQPQHF.

This chain connects TRBV7-6 to TRBJ2-5; D remains ambiguous. Trimming cost V 1 base and J 4 bases, with 13 bases left between them. Germline lookup yields CDR1 SGHVS and CDR2 FNYEAQ. The CDR3 contains 15 residues. CDR3 residues: CASSLEGGERETQYF. The CDR3 nucleotides are TGTGCCAGCAGCTTAGAGGGTGGAGAGAGAGAGACCCAGTACTTC.

This chain uses TRBV28 with TRBJ2-7; the D is unclear. CDR1 and CDR2 (germline): MDHEN, SYDVKM. This CDR3 comprises 14 residues. V lost 8 bases and J 3 bases, leaving 17 bases between the germline ends. The CDR3: CASGERPSNYEQYF. CDR3 sequence (DNA): TGTGCCAGCGGGGAAAGACCGTCCAACTACGAGCAGTACTTC. Supplemented by reference TRBV28 and TRBJ2-7, the full variable domain reads DVKVTQSSRYLVKRTGEKVFLECVQDMDHENMFWYRQDPGLGLRLIYFSYDVKMKEKGDIPEGYSVSREKKERFSLILESASTNQTSMYLCASGERPSNYEQYFGPGTRLTVT.

This clone has only one observation. The V gene is TRBV5-1, the J gene TRBJ2-1, with 8 bases aligning to TRBD2. This CDR3 has 17 amino acids. Germline V gene data show CDR1 as SGHRS and CDR2 as YFSETQ. Trimming took 0 bases from V and 0 from J; bases not matched to a gene: 5. The CDR3: CASSLEGGGSSYNEQFF. Here the CDR3 DNA reads TGCGCCAGCAGCTTGGAGGGCGGGGGGAGCTCCTACAATGAGCAGTTCTTC.

V is TRBV10-2 and J is TRBJ2-1, with D uncertain. CDR1 is WSHSY and CDR2 is SAAADI in the germline V gene. Trimming pared 0 bases from V and 1 base from J, leaving 7 bases between. This CDR3 comprises 15 residues. For the CDR3, the DNA is TGCGCCAGCAGTGAGTCTGGCGGATCCTACAATGAGCAGTTCTTC. It specifies CASSESGGSYNEQFF.

This chain uses TRBV7-9 with TRBJ2-7, with TRBD1 matching over 7 bases. V dropped 2 bases and J dropped 7; count of bases not matched to a gene: 8. This CDR3 is 14 amino acids long. Germline assignment: CDR1 SEHNR and CDR2 FQNEAQ (reference sequence). The CDR3 DNA follows: TGTGCCAGCAGCTTACGGGACAGCCTTTTAGAGCAGTACTTC. Amino acids: CASSLRDSLLEQYF.

The V and J genes are TRBV4-1 and TRBJ1-1; D perhaps matches TRBD1 (6 bases). Germline V gene sequence: CDR1 MGHRA, CDR2 YSYEKL. The CDR3 extends over 14 amino acids. With 6 bases removed from V and 5 bases from J, the gap between germline ends came to 16 bases. CDR3 coding DNA: TGCGCCAGCAGACCTCGGGGGGCGCGAACTGAAGCTTTCTTT. Residues: CASRPRGARTEAFF.

The CDR3 region is CASGGRARTIEAFF. DNA for the CDR3: TGTGCCAGCGGGGGAAGGGCCAGGACTATTGAAGCTTTCTTT. The chain combines TRBV28 with TRBJ1-1; D possibly corresponds to TRBD1 (5 bases). The CDR3 runs 14 residues. Germline V CDR1 and CDR2: MDHEN, SYDVKM. V shed 8 bases and J shed 7 bases, with 20 bases lying between them.